This TCR beta chain emerged from a study of shared clonotypes between healthy human individuals. Study observations and caveats: Few donors limited the genetic and exposure-history diversity represented. Clonotype sharing across donors was expected to vary with sequencing depth. Shared clonotypes across all four donors exceeded non-shared ones in generation probability.

This clone was seen a few times. Its antigen remains unidentified. The CDR3 extends over 12 amino acids. Trimming cost V 7 bases and J 1 base, with 8 bases left between them. The V gene's germline CDR1 is SGDLS and CDR2 YYNGEE. From CD4+ cells came CD45RA+ naive and CD45RA-negative memory subsets. Profiled with immunoSEQ multiplex PCR; TCRdb holds only in-frame clones, not every one. Altogether some 1.4 million clones are present, more than 95% being singletons, with the ten largest covering roughly 1.2%. The sample taken for sequencing was naive CD4+ T cells sorted from blood. The subset here: CD45RA+ positively selected. This chain links TRBV9 with TRBJ2-5, with D hard to call. The TCR originated in a man aged 30 to 39 in good health. CDR3 sequence reads: CASAGPQETQYF. DNA of the CDR3: TGTGCCAGCGCCGGGCCCCAAGAGACCCAGTACTTC.